A single sample gave rise to the 28 T cell receptor beta chains below, sequenced in a study of T cell responses to AZD1222 COVID-19 vaccine. Repertoires were generated with immunoSEQ multiplex PCR, while TCRdb's copy carries only in-frame clones and drops some. The sample carries about 28,000 clones, approximately 91% recorded once. The sample in question was peripheral blood, obtained on day 0 of AZD1222 vaccination. Receptor source: an adult in good health.

J is TRBJ2-2 and V is TRBV5-4; D may be TRBD2 (6 bases). The CDR3 has 17 amino acids. Trimming stripped 4 bases from V and 0 bases from J, with 16 bases between. Germline loops: CDR1 SGHNT, CDR2 YYREEE (reference sequence). CDR3 loop: CASSVKTSLANTGELFF. The CDR3 DNA follows: TGTGCCAGCAGCGTGAAAACTAGCTTAGCGAACACCGGGGAGCTGTTTTTT. Full variable domain (missing parts from reference TRBV5-4 and TRBJ2-2): ETGVTQSPTHLIKTRGQQVTLRCSSQSGHNTVSWYQQALGQGPQFIFQYYREEENGRGNFPPRFSGLQFPNYSSELNVNALELDDSALYLCASSVKTSLANTGELFFGEGSRLTVL.

This chain joins TRBV6-1 and TRBJ1-5; no reliable D call. CDR1 MNHNS and CDR2 SASEGT come from the germline V gene. Trimming took 0 bases from V and 4 from J, leaving 10 bases between them. CDR3 size: 15 residues. The CDR3 coding sequence is TGTGCCAGCAGTGAAGCGTCTACAGCAAATCAGCCCCAGCATTTT. As protein: CASSEASTANQPQHF.

V and J are TRBV19 and TRBJ2-7; D might be TRBD1 (6 bases). This CDR3 contains 15 residues. Germline lookup yields CDR1 LNHDA and CDR2 SQIVND (reference sequence). The germline V and J ends were trimmed by 3 bases and 1 base, with 13 bases remaining between them. The CDR3 DNA sequence: TGTGCCAGTAGTATTGGGGCAGGGGCGTCCTACGAGCAGTACTTC. Translation gives CASSIGAGASYEQYF.

The rearrangement links TRBV3-1 (or the pseudogene TRBV3-2) to TRBJ1-6; D is uncertain. V lost 0 bases and J lost 4, with 10 bases in between. The germline V gene has CDR1 LGHDT and CDR2 YNNKEL (reference sequence). The CDR3 totals 16 residues. CDR3 sequence (DNA): TGTGCCAGCAGCCAAGACCTGGGGAGGTATAATTCACCCCTCCACTTT. Protein product: CASSQDLGRYNSPLHF.

In its sample, this clone was seen once. This chain connects TRBV7-2 to TRBJ2-5; D assignment may be TRBD1 or TRBD2 (7 bases each). Germline CDR1 and CDR2: SGHTA and FQGNSA. Deletions cut 8 bases from V and 3 bases from J, with 13 bases between. This CDR3 comprises 13 residues. CDR3 coding DNA: TGTGCCAGCGCCCAGGGGGGGGAAGAGACCCAGTACTTC. Translated: CASAQGGEETQYF. The full variable domain, rest sourced from reference TRBV7-2 and TRBJ2-5, is GAGVSQSPSNKVTEKGKDVELRCDPISGHTALYWYRQSLGQGLEFLIYFQGNSAPDKSGLPSDRFSAERTGGSVSTLTIQRTQQEDSAVYLCASAQGGEETQYFGPGTRLLVL.

The V and J genes are TRBV5-6 and TRBJ1-1; perhaps TRBD1 as D (5 bases). Germline V gene sequence: CDR1 SGHDT, CDR2 YYEEEE. Trimming removed 2 bases from V and 1 base from J, with 18 bases in between. The CDR3 is 17 residues long. DNA for the CDR3: TGTGCCAGCAGCTTCTCACCGCTTTGGAGGGGGAACACTGAAGCTTTCTTT. This encodes CASSFSPLWRGNTEAFF. Using reference TRBV5-6 and TRBJ1-1 for the parts outside the CDR3, the full variable domain is DAGVTQSPTHLIKTRGQQVTLRCSPKSGHDTVSWYQQALGQGPQFIFQYYEEEERQRGNFPDRFSGHQFPNYSSELNVNALLLGDSALYLCASSFSPLWRGNTEAFFGQGTRLTVV.

The chain uses TRBV27 and TRBJ2-1, with no clear D. CDR3 length: 15 amino acids. V lost 5 bases and J lost 3, with 14 bases in between. Germline CDR1 is MNHEY and CDR2 is SMNVEV (reference sequence). CDR3 loop: CASSIGGRFYNEQFF. CDR3 DNA: TGTGCCAGCAGTATCGGCGGCCGCTTCTACAATGAGCAGTTCTTC.

The chain employs TRBV4-2 and TRBJ1-2; TRBD1 matches at 9 bases. The V gene's germline CDR1 is LGHNA and CDR2 YNFKEQ. There are 13 residues in the CDR3. V lost 3 bases and J lost 9; bases outside the gene matches: 5. Here the CDR3 reads CASSQGQGVSYTF. In nucleotides, the CDR3 is TGTGCCAGCAGCCAGGGACAGGGAGTTAGCTACACCTTC.

The genes are TRBV9 and TRBJ1-1; 7 bases are shared with TRBD1. From germline, CDR1 is SGDLS and CDR2 YYNGEE. V shed 0 bases, J shed 5 bases, and the junction held 13 bases outside the gene matches. This CDR3 comprises 17 residues. The CDR3 region has the DNA TGTGCCAGCAGCGTAGACGGTTTACAGGGGCGAGGGACTGAAGCTTTCTTT. Protein sequence: CASSVDGLQGRGTEAFF.

This chain joins TRBV5-1 and TRBJ2-3; TRBD1 or TRBD2 may be the D gene (7 bases each). The CDR3 length is 15 residues. CDR1 is SGHRS and CDR2 is YFSETQ in the germline V gene. V lost 4 bases, J lost 0 bases, and 12 bases lay in between. CDR3 DNA: TGCGCCAGCAGCGGGGGGGACAGTAGCACAGATACGCAGTATTTT. This translates into CASSGGDSSTDTQYF.

The CDR3: CASSFRSSYNEQFF. The CDR3 DNA reads as TGTGCCAGCAGCTTCCGGAGCTCCTACAATGAGCAGTTCTTC. The chain uses TRBV5-6 and TRBJ2-1; no definite D call. The germline V gene encodes CDR1 SGHDT and CDR2 YYEEEE. Trimming removed 2 bases at V and 0 bases at J, with 6 bases between. This CDR3 region has 14 residues.

CDR3 bases: TGTGCCAGCAGCTTCGACTGGGACTCCTACGAGCAGTACTTC. Encoded protein: CASSFDWDSYEQYF. The gene calls are TRBV11-2 and TRBJ2-7; D is ambiguous. The CDR3 has 14 amino acids. V dropped 3 bases and J dropped 0 bases, with 9 bases sitting between them. Germline V lookup: CDR1 SGHAT, CDR2 FQNNGV.

The V call is TRBV5-4, the J call TRBJ2-1; TRBD2 matches 10 bases. CDR1 SGHNT and CDR2 YYREEE come from the germline V gene (reference sequence). Unmatched junction bases numbered 7, after V lost 4 bases and J lost 3 bases. The CDR3 spans 16 residues. CDR3 amino acids: CASSMGLAGVYNEQFF. The DNA of the CDR3 is TGTGCCAGCAGCATGGGGCTAGCGGGGGTCTACAATGAGCAGTTCTTC.

V usage is TRBV9 and J usage is TRBJ2-1, with D tentatively TRBD2 (6 bases). The germline V gene has CDR1 SGDLS and CDR2 YYNGEE. This CDR3 comprises 15 residues. Trimming left V 6 bases short and J 2 bases short, with 15 bases between. CDR3 residues: CASTRAGSTYNEQFF. CDR3 nucleotides: TGTGCCAGCACCAGAGCGGGTTCTACCTACAATGAGCAGTTCTTC.

The chain combines TRBV18 with TRBJ1-4; weak D call: TRBD1 (6 bases). Germline lookup yields CDR1 KGHSH and CDR2 LQKENI. V lost 4 bases to trimming and J lost 3 bases, with 15 bases between them. The CDR3 has 16 residues. The CDR3 DNA reads as TGTGCCAGCTCACTTAAAGAGGGGGACTCTAATGAAAAACTGTTTTTT. It codes for CASSLKEGDSNEKLFF.

V is TRBV6-5 and J is TRBJ1-4, with D perhaps matching TRBD1 (5 bases). V was trimmed by 6 bases and J by 7 bases, leaving 12 bases between them. The CDR3 loop spans 13 amino acids. The V gene's germline CDR1 is MNHEY and CDR2 SVGAGI. Written as DNA, the CDR3 is TGTGCCAGCAGGTTTCAGGGTTCTGAAAAACTGTTTTTT. This translates into CASRFQGSEKLFF.

The chain has TRBV27 and TRBJ2-5, with 7 bases fitting TRBD2. The CDR3 length is 16 residues. CDR1 MNHEY and CDR2 SMNVEV come from the germline V gene (reference sequence). V was pared by 8 bases and J by 2 bases, with 14 bases of the junction left unmatched. The CDR3 sequence is CASSLRAAGYQETQYF. Written as DNA, the CDR3 is TGTGCCAGCTCATTGCGTGCAGCGGGATATCAAGAGACCCAGTACTTC.

The chain joins TRBV30 to TRBJ1-2; D perhaps matches TRBD1 (6 bases). Per the germline V gene, CDR1 is GTSNPN and CDR2 is SVGIG (reference sequence). The CDR3 length is 13 residues. V was trimmed by 3 bases and J by 7 bases, leaving 15 bases between them. The CDR3 region has the DNA TGTGCCTGGAGCCTGGGGGGGGCGGGTGGCTACACCTTC. It yields the protein CAWSLGGAGGYTF.

This clone has a single count. The gene calls are TRBV14 and TRBJ1-1, with D hard to call. Looked up from germline, CDR1 is SGHDN and CDR2 is FVKESK. V gave up 5 bases and J gave up 3 bases, with 10 bases separating them. This CDR3 contains 13 residues. The CDR3 protein is CASSFDRYTEAFF. The CDR3 coding sequence is TGTGCCAGCAGCTTCGACCGATACACTGAAGCTTTCTTT.

This chain connects TRBV29-1 to TRBJ1-2; no definite D call. Per the germline V gene, CDR1 is SQVTM and CDR2 is ANQGSEA. The CDR3 totals 12 residues. The ends were cut back, 7 bases at V and 0 bases at J, with 9 bases in the middle. CDR3 coding DNA: TGCAGCGCCTGGAGCCCTAACTATGGCTACACCTTC. Protein: CSAWSPNYGYTF.

The rearrangement joins TRBV5-4 to TRBJ2-5; D unclear. Germline V gives CDR1 SGHNT, CDR2 YYREEE (reference sequence). The V gene lost 1 base and the J gene lost 2 bases, with 9 bases spanning the gap. CDR3 length: 14 amino acids. CDR3 nucleotide sequence: TGTGCCAGCAGCTTGTCAGTACTACAAGAGACCCAGTACTTC. Translated, it gives CASSLSVLQETQYF.

This chain links TRBV2 with TRBJ2-2; TRBD1 is a possible D gene (5 bases). The V and J ends lost 5 bases and 7 bases respectively, with 14 bases between them. Germline CDR1 is SNHLY and CDR2 is FYNNEI. There are 14 residues in the CDR3. This CDR3 is CASSRSGIFGELFF. In nucleotides, the CDR3 is TGTGCCAGCAGTCGCTCAGGGATCTTCGGGGAGCTGTTTTTT.

The chain has TRBV10-3 and TRBJ2-3; 14 nucleotides agree with TRBD2. CDR1 is ENHRY, CDR2 SYGVKD, per germline. The junction had 4 bases not matched to a gene; V was cut back by 5 bases and J by 3 bases. CDR3 length equals 16 residues. The CDR3 sequence is CAISTRLAGGTDTQYF. The CDR3, as DNA: TGTGCCATCAGTACCCGACTAGCGGGAGGGACAGATACGCAGTATTTT.

The J gene is TRBJ2-3, the V gene TRBV19; 9 bases agree with TRBD2. CDR3 length: 14 residues. The trim removed 5 bases at V and 4 bases at J, leaving 4 bases unmatched. Germline V CDR1 and CDR2: LNHDA, SQIVND (reference sequence). The CDR3 loop is CASSPRTSADTQYF. The CDR3 DNA follows: TGTGCCAGTAGTCCTAGGACTAGCGCAGATACGCAGTATTTT.

The chain links TRBV29-1 to TRBJ1-1, with 9 nucleotides matching TRBD1. Unmatched junction bases numbered 17, after V lost 6 bases and J lost 3 bases. Germline CDR1 and CDR2: SQVTM and ANQGSEA. The CDR3 runs to 17 residues. The CDR3 DNA is TGCAGCGTCGCCAAGGGACAGGGATACGGGGTGGACACTGAAGCTTTCTTT. Protein sequence: CSVAKGQGYGVDTEAFF.

The chain is built from TRBV5-1 and TRBJ2-1, with 9 bases fitting TRBD2. With 0 bases clipped from V and 1 base from J, the junction kept 2 bases outside the gene matches. This CDR3 comprises 16 residues. The germline gives CDR1 SGHRS, CDR2 YFSETQ. The CDR3 loop is CASSLGLAGSYNEQFF. The CDR3 nucleotides read TGCGCCAGCAGCTTGGGTCTAGCGGGATCCTACAATGAGCAGTTCTTC.

The V call is TRBV7-2, the J call TRBJ2-7; D is perhaps TRBD1 (6 bases). The CDR3 has 13 amino acids. V was clipped by 5 bases and J by 12 bases, with 20 bases between them. Germline V gene data show CDR1 as SGHTA and CDR2 as FQGNSA. CDR3 nucleotides: TGTGCCAGCAGCGTACGTCGGGACACCTCTCCGTACTTC. The encoded protein is CASSVRRDTSPYF.

The rearrangement uses TRBV3-1 (or the pseudogene TRBV3-2) and TRBJ2-7, with 9 bases fitting TRBD1. This CDR3 is 16 amino acids long. Trimming at V came to 4 bases and at J to 6 bases, leaving 13 bases not matched to a gene. Germline V gene lookup returns CDR1 LGHDT and CDR2 YNNKEL (reference sequence). CDR3 DNA sequence: TGTGCCAGCAGCCTTCGGTCCGGGACAGGGTTCATCGAGCAGTACTTC. It encodes CASSLRSGTGFIEQYF.